Sequencing of this T cell receptor beta chain was carried out in a study of tissue T cells after allogeneic stem cell transplantation. In regard to this clone: Its antigen remains unknown. Germline and genes: mouse. The read stops 1 residue short of the end of the CDR3; the missing end is completed from the germline J gene.

Study results and caveats: Few T cell clones were shared across patients, but motif clusters showed tissue-specific shared signatures.

Per germline, CDR1 NNHNN and CDR2 SYGAGS (reference sequence). The CDR3 consists of 14 residues. V shed 3 bases, J shed 0 bases, and the junction held 2 bases outside the gene matches. CDR3 sequences, V/J genes, frequencies and template counts came from survey-depth TCRbeta sequencing. The table came from immunoSEQ multiplex PCR; TCRdb's copy has only in-frame clones and leaves some out. The table shows around 50,000 clones, with around 70% occurring only once. This sequence joins TRBV13-2 and TRBJ1-1; the match to TRBD1 covers 7 bases. This receptor was taken from a pool of C57BL/6 mice in good health. The sequenced sample consisted of sorted cells pooled from one or two spleens. CDR3 bases read: TGTGCCAGCGGTGGACAGGGCCCAAACACAGAAGTCTTC. It codes for CASGGQGPNTEVF. The full CDR3 protein reads CASGGQGPNTEVFF.